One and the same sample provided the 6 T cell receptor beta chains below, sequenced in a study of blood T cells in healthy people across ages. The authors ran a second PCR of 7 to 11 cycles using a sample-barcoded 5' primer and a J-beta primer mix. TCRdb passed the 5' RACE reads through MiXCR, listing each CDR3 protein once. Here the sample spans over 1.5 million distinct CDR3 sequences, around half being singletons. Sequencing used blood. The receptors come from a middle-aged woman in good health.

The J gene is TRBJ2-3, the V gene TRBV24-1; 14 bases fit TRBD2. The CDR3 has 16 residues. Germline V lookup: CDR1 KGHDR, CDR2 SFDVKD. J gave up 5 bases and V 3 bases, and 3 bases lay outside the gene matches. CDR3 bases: TGTGCCACCAGTGATCGACTAGCGGGGGGGGTAGATACGCAGTATTTT. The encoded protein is CATSDRLAGGVDTQYF.

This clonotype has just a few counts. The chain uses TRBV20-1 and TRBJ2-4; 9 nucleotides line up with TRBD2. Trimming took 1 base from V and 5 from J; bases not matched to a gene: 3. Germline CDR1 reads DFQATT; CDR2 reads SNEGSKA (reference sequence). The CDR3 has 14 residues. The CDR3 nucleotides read TGCAGTGCTAGAGGTCCTAGCGGGGAAAACATTCAGTACTTC. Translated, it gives CSARGPSGENIQYF.

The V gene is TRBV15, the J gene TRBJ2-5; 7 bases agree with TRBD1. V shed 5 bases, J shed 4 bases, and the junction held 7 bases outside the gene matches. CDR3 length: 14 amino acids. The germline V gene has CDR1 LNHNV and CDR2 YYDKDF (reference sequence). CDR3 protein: CATSGNRQGETQYF. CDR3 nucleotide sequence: TGTGCCACCAGCGGCAACCGACAGGGAGAGACCCAGTACTTC.

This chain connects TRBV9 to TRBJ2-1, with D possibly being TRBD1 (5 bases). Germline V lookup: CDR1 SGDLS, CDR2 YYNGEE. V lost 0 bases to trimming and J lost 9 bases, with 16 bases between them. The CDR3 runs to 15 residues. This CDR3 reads CASSVAGGAFTEQFF. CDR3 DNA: TGTGCCAGCAGCGTAGCCGGTGGGGCGTTCACTGAGCAGTTCTTC.

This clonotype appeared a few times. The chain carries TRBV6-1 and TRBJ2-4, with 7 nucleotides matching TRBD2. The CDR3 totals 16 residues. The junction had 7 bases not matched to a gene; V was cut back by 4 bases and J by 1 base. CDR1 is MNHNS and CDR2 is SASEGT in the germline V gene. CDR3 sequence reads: CASSGGRGSAKNIQYF. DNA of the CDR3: TGTGCCAGCAGTGGCGGGCGGGGGTCGGCCAAAAACATTCAGTACTTC.

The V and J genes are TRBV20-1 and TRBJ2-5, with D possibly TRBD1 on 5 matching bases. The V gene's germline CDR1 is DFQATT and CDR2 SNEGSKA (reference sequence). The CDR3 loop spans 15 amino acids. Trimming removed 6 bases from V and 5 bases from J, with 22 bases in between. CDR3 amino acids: CSANRGAFTIETQYF. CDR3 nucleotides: TGCAGTGCCAATAGGGGCGCCTTTACGATCGAGACCCAGTACTTC.